This T cell receptor (beta chain) was sequenced for a study of spatial heterogeneity in lung cancer (dated by TCRdb to about 2019). Background on the whole study: Donors were around 71 patients with early-stage, untreated non-small cell lung cancer from the lung TRACERx cohort. Follow-up PBMC samples were sequenced whenever available, with the median time to follow-up being approximately two years after resection. Beta-chain transcripts were consistently detected in greater numbers than alpha-chain transcripts, which likely reflects a higher abundance of beta-chain transcripts. In the raw uncorrected reads, each unique combination of TCR and UMI appeared more than ten times on average. In non-small cell lung cancer, the study quantitatively compared TCR alpha and beta repertoires across several tumor regions, matched nontumor lung, and blood. Nonsynonymous mutation counts, determined by whole-exome sequencing of tumor tissue, were related to features of the TCR repertoire. Both alpha and beta chains were TCR-sequenced in samples taken at surgery, namely 220 tumor regions, 61 to 65 matched nontumor lung samples and just over 55 PBMC samples. Paper-wide results and their limitations: Additional single-cell paired TCR alpha and beta sequencing was considered necessary to confirm, at a functional level, the hypothesis that regional TCRs recognize regional mutations. Only roughly 13 patients were included in the comparisons of baseline and follow-up blood repertoires. Ubiquitous expanded tumor TCRs showed up in blood more often at tumor resection than at routine follow-up.

In its sample, this clonotype was seen a few times. It lacks a known antigen. One base away there is no much larger clone; base qualities are not given. The time point label for this specimen denotes: blood at routine non-recurrence follow-up after resection. Whole RNA extracted from tumor and nontumor lung tissue, or from cryopreserved PBMC samples, was used for TCR sequencing without cell sorting. A patient was chosen for TCR sequencing only when enough RNA was available from at least two tumor regions. Library method: 5' RACE. Sequencing was performed on a NextSeq 500. To allow correction of PCR and sequencing errors, the TCR library protocol tagged every TCR cDNA molecule with a unique molecular identifier. Per the source publication's procedure: TCR identification, UMI-based error correction and CDR3 extraction were all carried out with Decombinator tools. TCRs above a frequency of 2 per 1,000, corresponding to the top 1% of the tumor frequency distribution, were defined as expanded. Renyi diversity was computed with the R vegan package after each repertoire had been subsampled 100 times to 5,000 TCRs. CDR3 similarity networks were constructed using string-kernel similarity of amino acid triplets, with links drawn between CDR3s whose pairwise similarity was above 0.82. TCRdb passed the public sequencing reads through fastp at Q25 and MiXCR, retaining productive beta sequences. Rows are unified per CDR3 protein, each entry keeping the most common DNA and genes. The V and J calls shown here were made by TCRdb, not taken from the authors' results. The sample profile shows about 45,000 distinct CDR3 sequences; about 22% of them were found once. The ten largest clones take up 7% to 7.5% of the sample.

Source: PBMCs, taken at follow-up. The source is a female donor with early-stage non-small cell lung cancer.

The CDR3 region reads CASSPQYF. The nucleotide sequence is TGTGCCAGCAGCCCCCAGTACTTC. The chain was built from TRBV7-9 and TRBJ2-5, with the D segment identity uncertain. Trimming takes 5 bases from V and 9 bases from J, and the germline ends sit 1 base apart. From the germline V gene (reference sequence), CDR1 is SEHNR and CDR2 is FQNEAQ. From the cysteine through the phenylalanine, the CDR3 covers 8 amino acids. Only CDR3 DNA is held: 24 bases, read in frame from base 1.